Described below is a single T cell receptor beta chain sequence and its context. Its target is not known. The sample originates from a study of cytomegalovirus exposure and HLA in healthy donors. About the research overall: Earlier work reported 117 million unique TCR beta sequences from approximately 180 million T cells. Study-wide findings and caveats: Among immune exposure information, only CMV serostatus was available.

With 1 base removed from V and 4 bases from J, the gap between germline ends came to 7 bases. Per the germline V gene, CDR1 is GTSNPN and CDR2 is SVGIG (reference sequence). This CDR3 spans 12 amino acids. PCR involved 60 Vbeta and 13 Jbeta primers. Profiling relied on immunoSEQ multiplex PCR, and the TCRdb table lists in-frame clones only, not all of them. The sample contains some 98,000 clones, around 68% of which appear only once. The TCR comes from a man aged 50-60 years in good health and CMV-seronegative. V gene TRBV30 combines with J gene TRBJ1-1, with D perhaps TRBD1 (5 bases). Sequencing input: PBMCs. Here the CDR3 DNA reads TGTGCCTGGAGTGCGGGGGGCACTGAAGCTTTCTTT. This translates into CAWSAGGTEAFF.